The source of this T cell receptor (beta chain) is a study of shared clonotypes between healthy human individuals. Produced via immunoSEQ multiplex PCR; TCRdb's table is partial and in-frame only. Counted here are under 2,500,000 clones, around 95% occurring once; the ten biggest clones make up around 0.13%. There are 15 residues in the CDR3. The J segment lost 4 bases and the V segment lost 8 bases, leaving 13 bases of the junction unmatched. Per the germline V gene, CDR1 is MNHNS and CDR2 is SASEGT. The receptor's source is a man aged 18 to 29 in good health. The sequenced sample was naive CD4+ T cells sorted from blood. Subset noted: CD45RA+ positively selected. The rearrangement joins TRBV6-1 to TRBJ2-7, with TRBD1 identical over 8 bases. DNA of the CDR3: TGTGCCAGCCAAACCACCGGCCAGGGGGCTTACGAGCAGTACTTC. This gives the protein CASQTTGQGAYEQYF.